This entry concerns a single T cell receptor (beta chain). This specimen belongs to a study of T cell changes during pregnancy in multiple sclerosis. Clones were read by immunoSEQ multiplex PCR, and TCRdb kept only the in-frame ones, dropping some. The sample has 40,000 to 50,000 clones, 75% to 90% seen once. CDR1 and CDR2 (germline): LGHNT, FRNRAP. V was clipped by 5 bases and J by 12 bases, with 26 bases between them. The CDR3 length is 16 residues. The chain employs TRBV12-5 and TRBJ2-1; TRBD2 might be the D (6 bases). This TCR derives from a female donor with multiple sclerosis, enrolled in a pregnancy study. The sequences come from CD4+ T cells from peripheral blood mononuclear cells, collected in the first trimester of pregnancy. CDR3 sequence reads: CASGPGLGRGLWWQFF. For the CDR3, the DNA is TGTGCTAGTGGTCCCGGGTTAGGGCGGGGCCTGTGGTGGCAGTTCTTC.